The T cell receptor beta chain described here comes from a study of spatial heterogeneity in lung cancer. As to time point: sample taken at primary tumor resection. Unsorted tumor, nontumor lung tissue or cryopreserved PBMC supplied the whole RNA. Many counts were recorded for this clonotype. TCRdb reanalysed the 5' RACE reads using MiXCR and keeps one entry per CDR3 protein. The sample comprises 95,000 or so distinct CDR3 sequences, approximately 8.2% of which are singletons, and less than 9% rests with the top ten. V was clipped by 3 bases and J by 6 bases; unmatched bases: 7. Germline V gives CDR1 SGHNT, CDR2 YYREEE (reference sequence). The CDR3 sequence is 15 residues long.

The TCR comes from a male donor with early-stage non-small cell lung cancer. Sequencing used PBMCs, obtained at surgery. The rearrangement uses TRBV5-4 and TRBJ2-3; 10 bases line up with TRBD2. Here the CDR3 DNA reads TGTGCCAGCAGCTCTTCTAGCGGGAGTAGGGATACGCAGTATTTT. Translated: CASSSSSGSRDTQYF.